These 16 T cell receptor beta chains were sequenced from one sample in a study of tumor and adjacent non-tumor tissue in lung cancer. Three rounds of nested PCR, following a modified ARM-PCR protocol, produced the TCRbeta library. TCRdb re-analysed the multiplex PCR reads in MiXCR, keeping a single row per CDR3 protein. The sample includes tens of thousands of distinct CDR3 sequences, around 64% of them seen just once. This sample's RNA came from whole unsorted tissue. Distant lung tissue was collected more than 3 cm away from the tumor edge. The specimen sequenced was distant non-tumor lung tissue. Source of these receptors: a man in his 70s with non-small cell lung cancer.

Worth noting for this clonotype: This clone may be a read error of a much larger clone one base away. The chain couples TRBV4-1 to TRBJ2-5, with 8 positions matching TRBD2. This CDR3 is 17 amino acids long. The germline V gene encodes CDR1 MGHRA and CDR2 YSYEKL. With V trimmed by 0 bases and J by 6 bases, 12 bases remained unmatched. Written as DNA, the CDR3 is TGCGCCAGCAGCCAAGATCCAGCGGGGGCCCAACAAAAGACCCAGTACTTC. It yields the protein CASSQDPAGAQQKTQYF.

On this clonotype: As the CDR3 is not closed by the conserved phenylalanine or tryptophan, this likely results from a read error. V and J are TRBV6-6 and TRBJ2-7; 8 nucleotides align to TRBD2. Germline V gene data show CDR1 as MNHNY and CDR2 as SVGAGI (reference sequence). The CDR3 sequence is 17 residues long. V dropped 1 base and J dropped 2; count of bases not matched to a gene: 10. This CDR3 is CASSYLNRLAGTYEQYS. The CDR3 bases are TGTGCCAGCAGTTACTTGAACCGATTAGCGGGGACCTACGAGCAGTACTCC.

This clonotype was detected many times. The V and J genes are TRBV4-1 and TRBJ2-6; tentative D call: TRBD2 (6 bases). The CDR3 runs to 19 residues. V was pared by 2 bases and J by 0 bases, with 17 bases between. Germline loops: CDR1 MGHRA, CDR2 YSYEKL. The CDR3 sequence is CASSQNTGGADSGANVLTF. Here the CDR3 DNA reads TGCGCCAGCAGCCAAAACACCGGAGGGGCTGACTCTGGGGCCAACGTCCTGACTTTC.

This clonotype was recorded many times. CDR3 nucleotides: TGTGCCATCAGTGAGGGCAGAAATGAGCAGTTCTTC. Amino acids: CAISEGRNEQFF. The rearrangement links TRBV10-3 to TRBJ2-1; D unresolved. The V end lost 2 bases, the J end lost 7 bases, and 6 bases lay between the germline ends. There are 12 residues in the CDR3. Germline V gene lookup returns CDR1 ENHRY and CDR2 SYGVKD.

As for this clonotype: Since a much larger clone is just one base distant, this may be a read error. The chain joins TRBV12-5 to TRBJ1-3; 8 bases fit TRBD1. The germline CDR1 and CDR2 sequences are LGHNT and FRNRAP. The CDR3 length is 20 residues. This chain's CDR3 is CASGLVFPGQEGPPGNTIFF. DNA of the CDR3: TGTGCTAGTGGTTTGGTATTCCCGGGACAGGAGGGCCCCCCTGGAAACACCATATTTTTT.

As for this clonotype: The junction shows a germline mismatch at one end, possibly a read error. J is TRBJ1-2 and V is TRBV6-1, with D perhaps matching TRBD1 (5 bases). This CDR3 has 15 amino acids. Germline CDR1 MNHNS, CDR2 SASEGT. The CDR3: CASSEEGTRAHDYTF. The CDR3 bases are TGTGCCAGTAGTGAGGAGGGGACGAGAGCTCATGACTACACCTTC.

A word on this clonotype: Germline is not matched at one junction end, which may reflect a read error. This rearrangement joins TRBV7-8 to TRBJ2-3, with D hard to call. This CDR3 comprises 14 residues. CDR1 and CDR2 (germline): SGHVS, FQNEAQ. CDR3 coding DNA: TGTGCTAGCAACTTCAGATTTTTCACAGATACACAGTATTTT. Protein sequence: CASNFRFFTDTQYF.

Concerning this clonotype itself: No conserved phenylalanine or tryptophan ends this CDR3, so it is likely a read error. V gene TRBV7-9 combines with J gene TRBJ2-1; D may be TRBD2 (5 bases). The CDR3 consists of 13 residues. V lost 5 bases, J lost 6 bases, and 11 bases lay in between. Germline assignment: CDR1 SEHNR and CDR2 FQNEAQ (reference sequence). Here the CDR3 DNA reads TGTGCCAGCAGCCCTCAGAGGGTCAATGAGCAGTTCCTC. Encoded protein: CASSPQRVNEQFL.

This clonotype appeared once. The gene calls are TRBV28 and TRBJ1-6; 8 bases map to TRBD1. The CDR3 loop spans 15 amino acids. CDR1 and CDR2 from the germline V gene are MDHEN and SYDVKM. J gave up 10 bases and V 6 bases, and 11 bases lay outside the gene matches. As DNA, the CDR3 is TGTGCCAGCAGGAGAACAGGGGGGTTTTCATCACCCCTCCACTTT. Protein: CASRRTGGFSSPLHF.

This clonotype was seen only a few times. No conserved phenylalanine or tryptophan is present at the end of the CDR3, so a read error is the likely explanation. The rearrangement uses TRBV6-1 and TRBJ1-6; D not resolved. Germline lookup yields CDR1 MNHNS and CDR2 SASEGT. V was trimmed by 1 base and J by 7 bases, leaving 8 bases between them. The CDR3 is 14 residues long. Written as DNA, the CDR3 is TGTGCCAGCAGTGAAGGTGACGGCAATTCACCCCTCCACGTT. It yields the protein CASSEGDGNSPLHV.

This chain links TRBV7-9 with TRBJ1-3; 7 bases match TRBD1. CDR3 length: 16 amino acids. Germline CDR1 and CDR2: SEHNR and FQNEAQ (reference sequence). The V and J ends lost 4 bases and 2 bases, in that order; junction bases with no gene match: 8. Written as DNA, the CDR3 is TGTGCCAGCAGCTCCATACAGGGGTTCGCTGGAAACACCATATATTTT. Protein product: CASSSIQGFAGNTIYF. The full variable domain, with the rest looked up from reference TRBV7-9 and TRBJ1-3, is DTGVSQNPRHKITKRGQNVTFRCDPISEHNRLYWYRQTLGQGPEFLTYFQNEAQLEKSRLLSDRFSAERPKGSFSTLEIQRTEQGDSAMYLCASSSIQGFAGNTIYFGEGSWLTVV.

The V gene is TRBV29-1, the J gene TRBJ2-1; 10 bases agree with TRBD2. In germline, CDR1 is SQVTM, CDR2 ANQGSEA. The CDR3 runs to 15 residues. CDR3 protein: CSYGGLAGDINEQFF. Written as DNA, the CDR3 is TGCAGTTACGGTGGGCTAGCGGGGGATATCAATGAGCAGTTCTTC.

Regarding this clonotype: Germline is not matched at one junction end, which may reflect a read error. The chain couples TRBV4-1 to TRBJ2-1; D is uncertain. This CDR3 spans 13 amino acids. The V gene's germline CDR1 is MGHRA and CDR2 YSYEKL. The CDR3 loop is CASSQDLMGEQSF. CDR3 sequence (DNA): TGCGCCAGCAGCCAAGATCTGATGGGTGAACAGTCCTTC.

This clonotype has more than one count but fewer than ten. The chain carries TRBV28 and TRBJ1-6, with 10 bases identical to TRBD1. Germline V gene sequence: CDR1 MDHEN, CDR2 SYDVKM. The CDR3 has 14 amino acids. V lost 6 bases and J lost 7; bases outside the gene matches: 3. As DNA, the CDR3 is TGTGCCAGCAGCCTGGGACAGGGGAATTCACCCCTCCACTTT. Residues: CASSLGQGNSPLHF.

With respect to this clonotype: One junction end disagrees with the germline gene, perhaps due to a read error. Here the CDR3 DNA reads TGTGCCGGCAGCTCCGGGAGGGGCGCGGACACCGGGGAGCTGTTTTTT. Encoded protein: CAGSSGRGADTGELFF. The chain joins TRBV7-2 to TRBJ2-2; TRBD2 matches at 8 bases. The CDR3 sequence is 16 residues long. Germline assignment: CDR1 SGHTA and CDR2 FQGNSA.

The rearrangement links TRBV20-1 to TRBJ2-2; 9 bases fit TRBD1. This CDR3 is built from 15 residues. The V and J ends lost 0 bases and 4 bases, in that order; junction bases with no gene match: 3. Germline loops: CDR1 DFQATT, CDR2 SNEGSKA (reference sequence). DNA of the CDR3: TGCAGTGCTAGAGATGTGGACAGGGGCACCGGGGAGCTGTTTTTT. Protein product: CSARDVDRGTGELFF.